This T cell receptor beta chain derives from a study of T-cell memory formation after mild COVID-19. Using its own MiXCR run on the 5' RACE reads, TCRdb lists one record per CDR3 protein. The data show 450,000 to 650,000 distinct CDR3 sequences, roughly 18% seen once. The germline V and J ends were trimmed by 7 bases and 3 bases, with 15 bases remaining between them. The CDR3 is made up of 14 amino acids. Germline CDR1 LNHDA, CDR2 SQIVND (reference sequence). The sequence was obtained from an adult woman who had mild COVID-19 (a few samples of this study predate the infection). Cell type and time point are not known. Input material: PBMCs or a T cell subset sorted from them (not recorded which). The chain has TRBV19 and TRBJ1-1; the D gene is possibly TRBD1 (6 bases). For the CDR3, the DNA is TGTGCCAGTACAAGGCAGGGGATGGACACTGAAGCTTTCTTT. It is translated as CASTRQGMDTEAFF.